This passage covers 18 T cell receptor beta chains from one sample sequenced in a study of T-cell reconstitution after alpha-beta-depleted transplantation in children. Unique molecular identifiers were incorporated when the TCRbeta library was constructed. Each CDR3 protein is one row after TCRdb ran MiXCR on the PCR reads. The sample consists of a few hundred thousand distinct CDR3 sequences, 13% of them appearing once. The sequencing used PBMCs, mostly from graft donor cells, collected 360 days after TCRalphabeta/CD19-depleted stem cell transplant. Receptor source: a male patient between 5 and 17 years old who had a stem cell transplant for acute myeloid leukemia, so the T cells may come from the graft donor.

The chain joins TRBV12-3 or TRBV12-4 to TRBJ1-4, with 8 bases matching TRBD1. Unmatched junction bases numbered 7, after V lost 8 bases and J lost 5 bases. The CDR3 runs to 14 residues. This chain's CDR3 is CASGGTGLNEKLFF. The CDR3 DNA follows: TGTGCCAGCGGGGGGACAGGCTTGAATGAAAAACTGTTTTTT.

This clonotype was seen a handful of times. The CDR3 loop is CASSLFSRELFF. CDR3 sequence (DNA): TGTGCCAGCAGCTTATTTTCCCGGGAGCTGTTTTTT. The chain links TRBV11-1 to TRBJ2-2; D uncertain. The CDR3 length is 12 residues. V gave up 2 bases and J gave up 9 bases, with 7 bases separating them. Looked up from germline, CDR1 is SGHAT and CDR2 is FQDESV (reference sequence).

The genes are TRBV28 and TRBJ2-5; 11 nucleotides line up with TRBD2. Trimming cost V 6 bases and J 2 bases; bases outside gene matches: 11. CDR1 is MDHEN, CDR2 SYDVKM, per germline. The CDR3 extends over 17 amino acids. The CDR3 is CASRSSGRTLNQETQYF. In DNA form, the CDR3 reads TGTGCCAGCAGATCTAGCGGGAGGACCCTCAATCAAGAGACCCAGTACTTC.

A few counts support this clonotype. The genes are TRBV7-3 and TRBJ1-1; no reliable D call. Germline V gene sequence: CDR1 SGHTA, CDR2 FQGTGA. The CDR3 consists of 14 residues. The V gene lost 4 bases and the J gene lost 3 bases, with 12 bases spanning the gap. The CDR3, as DNA: TGTGCCAGCAGCTCTCGGGCAGAGTACACTGAAGCTTTCTTT. Translating gives CASSSRAEYTEAFF.

A few counts support this clonotype. CDR3 sequence reads: CASRDGMLNYGYTF. The CDR3, as DNA: TGTGCCAGCCGGGATGGGATGTTGAACTATGGCTACACCTTC. This rearrangement joins TRBV6-1 to TRBJ1-2; D not resolved. CDR1 is MNHNS, CDR2 SASEGT, per germline. Trimming shortened V by 8 bases and J by 2 bases, and 15 bases separated the two germline ends. The CDR3 has 14 residues.

Only a few counts were recorded for this clonotype. The J gene is TRBJ1-1, the V gene TRBV29-1; 11 bases are a match to TRBD1. CDR1 SQVTM and CDR2 ANQGSEA come from the germline V gene. V lost 6 bases and J lost 5; bases outside the gene matches: 14. The CDR3 length is 16 residues. The CDR3 nucleotides read TGCAGCGTGAAGCCGACCCGGACAGGGGGCTCGACTGAAGCTTTCTTT. It specifies CSVKPTRTGGSTEAFF. The variable domain in full, with the rest retrieved from reference TRBV29-1 and TRBJ1-1, is SAVISQKPSRDICQRGTSLTIQCQVDSQVTMMFWYRQQPGQSLTLIATANQGSEATYESGFVIDKFPISRPNLTFSTLTVSNMSPEDSSIYLCSVKPTRTGGSTEAFFGQGTRLTVV.

The chain combines TRBV24-1 with TRBJ2-2; no clear D. V was pared by 3 bases and J by 2 bases, with 9 bases between. The CDR3 is 15 residues long. The germline gives CDR1 KGHDR, CDR2 SFDVKD. CDR3 loop: CATSDPTPNTGELFF. The CDR3 DNA sequence: TGTGCCACCAGTGATCCGACACCAAACACCGGGGAGCTGTTTTTT.

V usage is TRBV20-1 and J usage is TRBJ2-3, with a weak D call TRBD2 (6 bases). CDR1 is DFQATT and CDR2 is SNEGSKA in the germline V gene (reference sequence). The CDR3 covers 13 residues. The V and J ends lost 3 bases and 5 bases respectively, with 12 bases between them. Here the CDR3 DNA reads TGCAGTGCTAGCGGCGGGACGATAGATACGCAGTATTTT. It specifies CSASGGTIDTQYF.

This rearrangement joins TRBV6-2 or TRBV6-3 to TRBJ1-1; weak D call: TRBD1 (5 bases). CDR1 and CDR2 (germline): MNHEY, SVGEGT. The V end was cut by 7 bases, the J end by 8 bases, with 14 bases between. This CDR3 comprises 12 residues. In nucleotides, the CDR3 is TGTGCCAGCACCAATGCAGGGCCCGAAGCTTTCTTT. Encoded protein: CASTNAGPEAFF.

This clonotype was observed many times. The CDR3 here is CASSQDIGGAGGGGETQYF. DNA for the CDR3: TGTGCCAGCAGCCAAGATATAGGTGGGGCGGGAGGAGGCGGAGAGACCCAGTACTTC. The rearrangement joins TRBV4-2 to TRBJ2-5; TRBD2 agrees at 8 bases. Per germline, CDR1 LGHNA and CDR2 YNFKEQ. The V gene end was trimmed by 0 bases and the J gene end by 4 bases; junction bases not matched to a gene: 16. The CDR3 has 19 amino acids.

The J gene is TRBJ1-2, the V gene TRBV28, with 10 positions matching TRBD1. Trimming removed 4 bases from V and 10 bases from J; junction bases left unmatched: 9. The V gene's germline CDR1 is MDHEN and CDR2 SYDVKM. There are 14 residues in the CDR3. The DNA of the CDR3 is TGTGCCAGCAGTTCAACCCGACAGGGGGCGGACTACACCTTC. It specifies CASSSTRQGADYTF.

Of note for this clonotype: A much more abundant neighbour one base away suggests this may be a read error. CDR3 region: CASREFEETQYF. In DNA form, the CDR3 reads TGTGCCAGCCGGGAGTTCGAAGAGACCCAGTACTTC. The V call is TRBV25-1, the J call TRBJ2-5, with a weak D call TRBD2 (6 bases). CDR3 size: 12 residues. Germline V gene lookup returns CDR1 MGHDK and CDR2 SYGVNS. Trimming shortened V by 8 bases and J by 3 bases, and 10 bases separated the two germline ends.

In this sample, this clonotype turned up a few times. This chain connects TRBV20-1 to TRBJ2-7; 9 bases map to TRBD2. The V and J ends lost 1 base and 6 bases, in that order; junction bases with no gene match: 7. The CDR3 consists of 14 residues. The V gene's germline CDR1 is DFQATT and CDR2 SNEGSKA (reference sequence). The CDR3 nucleotides are TGCAGTGCTAGAGCCCTAGCGGGGCCCCGCGAGCAGTACTTC. As protein: CSARALAGPREQYF.

The CDR3 loop is CASSPLRLGSLGEQYF. The CDR3 nucleotides are TGTGCCAGCTCACCACTTCGGCTGGGTTCCCTCGGCGAGCAGTACTTC. The chain carries TRBV18 and TRBJ2-7; the D is unclear. The CDR3 has 16 residues. V lost 1 base, J lost 6 bases, and 19 bases lay in between. CDR1 is KGHSH and CDR2 is LQKENI in the germline V gene.

The genes are TRBV4-2 and TRBJ2-2; perhaps TRBD1 as D (5 bases). Germline V gene lookup returns CDR1 LGHNA and CDR2 YNFKEQ. The CDR3 consists of 13 residues. V was trimmed by 0 bases and J by 12 bases, leaving 11 bases between them. This CDR3 reads CASSQEGRVKLFF. The CDR3 region has the DNA TGTGCCAGCAGCCAAGAGGGCAGGGTGAAGCTGTTTTTT.

This clonotype has a handful of counts. This chain links TRBV6-2 or TRBV6-3 with TRBJ2-1; tentatively, D is TRBD1 or TRBD2 (5 bases each). Trimming left V 6 bases short and J 7 bases short, with 13 bases between. Per the germline V gene, CDR1 is MNHEY and CDR2 is SVGEGT. This CDR3 is 13 amino acids long. The DNA for the CDR3 is TGTGCCAGCAGCCAGAGGGCAGGGAATGAGCAGTTCTTC. This gives the protein CASSQRAGNEQFF.

Of note for this clonotype: An end of the junction does not agree with germline; a read error may underlie this. The chain couples TRBV7-7 to TRBJ2-5; 8 nucleotides agree with TRBD1. Germline loops: CDR1 SSHAT, CDR2 FNYEAQ (reference sequence). There are 15 residues in the CDR3. The CDR3 coding sequence is TGTGCTAGCAGCTTAGGAGGGACAGGCTGGGAGACCCAGTACTTC. As protein: CASSLGGTGWETQYF.

This clonotype was seen a few times. The genes are TRBV4-3 and TRBJ2-7; no clear D. V gave up 0 bases and J gave up 3 bases, with 18 bases separating them. CDR1 is LGHNA, CDR2 YSLEER, per germline. The CDR3 has 17 residues. CDR3 nucleotides: TGCGCCAGCAGCCAAGATCCGTATAGTAAGCTGCGCTACGAGCAGTACTTC. Translation: CASSQDPYSKLRYEQYF.